This TCR beta chain stems from a study of OX40 agonist ivuxolimab in advanced cancers. For the study in its entirety: Ivuxolimab was an agonistic, fully human IgG2 monoclonal antibody directed against OX40 (CD134), a costimulatory receptor. Intravenous ivuxolimab was administered to patients every 2 weeks at six dose levels: 0.01, 0.1, 0.3, 1.5, 3 and 10 mg/kg. Of the approximately 54 patients in dose escalation, about 20 had hepatocellular carcinoma, some 15 had melanoma, 9 had renal cell carcinoma and 9 had head and neck cancer. In the dose-escalation cohort, roughly 82% of patients were male, and the mean age was 60 years with a range of roughly 23 to 79. Prior anti-PD-1, anti-PD-L1 or anti-CTLA-4 therapy was permitted, and checkpoint inhibitors had been received by less than 45% of dose-escalation patients. Partial responses occurred in three dose-escalation patients, of whom one had hepatocellular carcinoma and two had cutaneous melanoma. The point of sequencing TCRbeta in the periphery was to test whether ivuxolimab changed TCR sequence diversity and drove clonal T-cell expansion. The paper reports the monotherapy dose-escalation portion (N of about 54 patients) of the phase I ivuxolimab trial. Study-wide findings and limitations: Low levels of normalized T-cell clonal expansion were also seen in some nonresponding patients. After ivuxolimab, CD8+ T cells had more expanded clones than CD4+ T cells on average. At doses of 0.1 to 3.0 mg/kg, clonal expansion of both CD4+ and CD8+ blood T cells was observed from baseline to week 6. In partial responders in the 0.1-3.0 mg/kg groups, normalized peripheral clonal expansion was found to be among the lowest, especially among CD8+ T cells. Which antigens the clonally expanded peripheral T cells were specific for was not determined.

Between the V and J ends, shortened by 1 base and 4 bases respectively, the junction contains 15 bases. The germline V gene (reference sequence) sets CDR1 to SGHKS and CDR2 to YYEKEE. The CDR3 holds 15 amino acids from the cysteine to the phenylalanine. The retained sequence is limited to the CDR3, 45 bases, with the frame set at the first base. Patients with a history of autoimmune disease or receiving systemic immunosuppression were excluded from the trial. Peripheral blood for TCR sequencing was collected from all dose cohorts at baseline, on cycle 4 day 1, and on cycle 7 day 1. Samples came from an open-label, multicenter, first-in-human phase I dose-escalation trial of ivuxolimab. Adults with locally advanced or metastatic melanoma, renal cell carcinoma, hepatocellular carcinoma or head and neck squamous cell carcinoma were enrolled in the trial. Before TCR sequencing, CD4+ and CD8+ T cells were separately sorted from peripheral blood.

This clone was detected a few times. Its cognate antigen has yet to be identified. No base quality values were provided; no much bigger clone lies one nucleotide off. For sequencing of the TCRbeta CDR3 region, genomic DNA was extracted from the sorted cells. The immunoSEQ Assay was used to sequence the TCRbeta CDR3 regions. In TCRdb, the immuneACCESS table is reduced to in-frame sequences with V and J assigned. These tables do not hold every clone; where another copy was compared, an unresolved V gene accounts for under half, and the others remain unexplained. The sample data list 9,500 to 15,000 clones, and 70% to 80% of these were observed just once. Roughly 27% of the sample comes from the top ten.

The sequence came from an adult with an advanced solid tumor such as melanoma, head and neck, liver or kidney cancer. The sequencing used CD4+ or CD8+ T cells sorted from blood, collected in a trial of the OX40 agonist ivuxolimab. The chain is encoded by TRBV5-5 joined to TRBJ2-7; the D gene is perhaps TRBD1, from 6 matching bases. The nucleotide sequence is given as TGTGCCAGCAGCTTGTCCAGGGGCCGGACATACGAGCAGTACTTC. It encodes CASSLSRGRTYEQYF.